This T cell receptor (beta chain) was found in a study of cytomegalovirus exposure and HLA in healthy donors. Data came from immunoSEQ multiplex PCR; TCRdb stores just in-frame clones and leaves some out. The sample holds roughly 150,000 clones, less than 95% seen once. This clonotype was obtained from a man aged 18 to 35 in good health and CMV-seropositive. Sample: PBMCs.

CDR3 nucleotides: TGTGCCAGCAACCGGGGGACAGGAAACTATGGCTACACCTTC. Residues: CASNRGTGNYGYTF. The genes are TRBV9 and TRBJ1-2; TRBD1 matches 8 bases. Germline lookup yields CDR1 SGDLS and CDR2 YYNGEE. The trim removed 6 bases at V and 2 bases at J, leaving 6 bases unmatched. The CDR3 is 14 residues long.